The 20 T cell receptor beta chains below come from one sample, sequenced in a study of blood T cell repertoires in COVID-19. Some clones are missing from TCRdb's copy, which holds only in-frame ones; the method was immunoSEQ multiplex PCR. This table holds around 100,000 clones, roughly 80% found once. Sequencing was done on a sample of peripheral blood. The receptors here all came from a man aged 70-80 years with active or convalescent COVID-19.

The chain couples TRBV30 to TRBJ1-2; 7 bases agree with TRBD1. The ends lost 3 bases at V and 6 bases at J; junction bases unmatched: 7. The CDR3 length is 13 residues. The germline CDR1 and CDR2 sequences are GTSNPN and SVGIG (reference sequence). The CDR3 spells CAWRIQGMDGYTF. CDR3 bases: TGTGCCTGGAGAATACAGGGGATGGATGGCTACACCTTC. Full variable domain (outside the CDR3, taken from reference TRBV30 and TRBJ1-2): SQTIHQWPATLVQPVGSPLSLECTVEGTSNPNLYWYRQAAGRGLQLLFYSVGIGQISSEVPQNLSASRPQDRQFILSSKKLLLSDSGFYLCAWRIQGMDGYTFGSGTRLTVV.

CDR3 sequence (DNA): TGTGCCAGCAGCTTAGATACGGGGAATCAGCCCCAGCATTTT. Its protein is CASSLDTGNQPQHF. The chain has TRBV7-8 and TRBJ1-5; no firm D call. The CDR3 is 14 residues long. The germline V gene has CDR1 SGHVS and CDR2 FQNEAQ. V was clipped by 1 base and J by 4 bases, with 8 bases between them.

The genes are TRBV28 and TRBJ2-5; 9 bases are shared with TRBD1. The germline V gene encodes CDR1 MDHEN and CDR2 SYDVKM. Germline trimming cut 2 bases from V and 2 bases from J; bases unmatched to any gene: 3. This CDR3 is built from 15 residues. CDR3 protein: CASSLRGTGQETQYF. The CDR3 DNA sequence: TGTGCCAGCAGTTTAAGAGGGACAGGGCAAGAGACCCAGTACTTC. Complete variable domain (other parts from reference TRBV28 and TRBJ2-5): DVKVTQSSRYLVKRTGEKVFLECVQDMDHENMFWYRQDPGLGLRLIYFSYDVKMKEKGDIPEGYSVSREKKERFSLILESASTNQTSMYLCASSLRGTGQETQYFGPGTRLLVL.

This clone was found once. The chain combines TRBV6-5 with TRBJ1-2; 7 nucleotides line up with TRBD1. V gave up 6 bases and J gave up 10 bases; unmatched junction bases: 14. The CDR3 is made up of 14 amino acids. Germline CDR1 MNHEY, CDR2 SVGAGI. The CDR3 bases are TGTGCCAGCAGACCCGGGACAGCGCCTGGGGACTACACCTTC. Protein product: CASRPGTAPGDYTF.

The CDR3 sequence is CAWSGAGGHHEQYF. The CDR3 nucleotides read TGTGCCTGGAGTGGGGCAGGGGGCCACCACGAGCAGTACTTC. J is TRBJ2-7 and V is TRBV30; 8 nucleotides agree with TRBD1. The CDR3 is made up of 14 amino acids. The J segment lost 5 bases and the V segment lost 1 base, leaving 7 bases of the junction unmatched. Germline loops: CDR1 GTSNPN, CDR2 SVGIG (reference sequence).

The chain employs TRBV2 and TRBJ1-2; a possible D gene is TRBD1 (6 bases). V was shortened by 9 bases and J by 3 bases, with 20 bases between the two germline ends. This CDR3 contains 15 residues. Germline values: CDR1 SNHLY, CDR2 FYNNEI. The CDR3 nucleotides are TGTGCCAGTAGGGAGAACAGGGCAGGTGACTATGGCTACACCTTC. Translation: CASRENRAGDYGYTF.

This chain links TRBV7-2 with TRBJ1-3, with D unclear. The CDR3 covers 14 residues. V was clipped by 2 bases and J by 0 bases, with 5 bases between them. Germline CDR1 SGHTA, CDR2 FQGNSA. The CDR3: CASSLSFSGNTIYF. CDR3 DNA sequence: TGTGCCAGCAGCTTATCGTTCTCTGGAAACACCATATATTTT.

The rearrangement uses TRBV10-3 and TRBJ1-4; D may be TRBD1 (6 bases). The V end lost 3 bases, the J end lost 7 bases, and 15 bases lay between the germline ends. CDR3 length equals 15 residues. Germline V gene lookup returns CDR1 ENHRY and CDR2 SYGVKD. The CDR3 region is CAISDNRQGGEKLFF. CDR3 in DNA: TGTGCCATCAGTGACAACAGACAAGGGGGTGAAAAACTGTTTTTT.

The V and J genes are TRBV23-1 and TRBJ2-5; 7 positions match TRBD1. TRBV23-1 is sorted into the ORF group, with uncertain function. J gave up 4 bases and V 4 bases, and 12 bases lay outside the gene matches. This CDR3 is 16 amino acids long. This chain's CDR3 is CASSLPPADRSETQYF. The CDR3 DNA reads TGCGCCAGCAGTCTCCCCCCGGCGGACAGGTCAGAGACCCAGTACTTC.

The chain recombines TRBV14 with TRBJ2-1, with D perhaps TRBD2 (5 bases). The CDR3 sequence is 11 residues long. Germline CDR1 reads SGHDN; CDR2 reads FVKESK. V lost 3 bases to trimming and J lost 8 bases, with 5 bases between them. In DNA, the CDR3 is TGTGCCAGCAGCCAGAGGGATGAGCAGTTCTTC. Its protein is CASSQRDEQFF.

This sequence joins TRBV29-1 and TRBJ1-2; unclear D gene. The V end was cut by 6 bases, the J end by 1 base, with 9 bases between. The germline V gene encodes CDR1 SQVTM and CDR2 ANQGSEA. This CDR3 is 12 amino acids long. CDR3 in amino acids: CSVKTGNYGYTF. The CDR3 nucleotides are TGCAGCGTCAAGACTGGTAACTATGGCTACACCTTC. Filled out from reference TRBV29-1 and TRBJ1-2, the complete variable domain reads SAVISQKPSRDICQRGTSLTIQCQVDSQVTMMFWYRQQPGQSLTLIATANQGSEATYESGFVIDKFPISRPNLTFSTLTVSNMSPEDSSIYLCSVKTGNYGYTFGSGTRLTVV.

CDR3: CASTPGQGQGIQYF. CDR3 DNA: TGCGCCAGCACCCCCGGACAGGGGCAGGGCATTCAGTACTTC. The V and J genes are TRBV5-1 and TRBJ2-4; 9 positions match TRBD1. The CDR3 is 14 amino acids. V dropped 6 bases and J dropped 9; count of bases not matched to a gene: 10. Germline values: CDR1 SGHRS, CDR2 YFSETQ.

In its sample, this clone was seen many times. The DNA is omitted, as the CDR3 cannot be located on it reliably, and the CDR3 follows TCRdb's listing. CDR3 residues: CASSWGQGAGKGFF. V gene TRBV6-5 combines with J gene TRBJ1-1; no check of the table's D call, TRBD1, against the DNA was made. The CDR3 adds up to 14 amino acids, both ends counted. The germline V gene encodes CDR1 MNHEY and CDR2 SVGAGI.

CDR3 sequence reads: CASSPPGQGLLLPFF. The CDR3 nucleotides read TGTGCCAGCAGTCCGCCGGGACAGGGCCTCCTCCTGCCGTTCTTC. This sequence joins TRBV28 and TRBJ2-1; the match to TRBD1 covers 9 bases. The J segment lost 15 bases and the V segment lost 5 bases, leaving 17 bases of the junction unmatched. The CDR3 has 15 amino acids. CDR1 MDHEN and CDR2 SYDVKM come from the germline V gene.

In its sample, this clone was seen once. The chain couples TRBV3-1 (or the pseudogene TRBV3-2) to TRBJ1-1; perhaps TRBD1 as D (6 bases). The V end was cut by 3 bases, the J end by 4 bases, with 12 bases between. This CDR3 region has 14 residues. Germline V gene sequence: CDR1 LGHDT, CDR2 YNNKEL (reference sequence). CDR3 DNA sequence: TGTGCCAGCAGCCAGAGCACAGGGAGCACTGAAGCTTTCTTT. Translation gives CASSQSTGSTEAFF.

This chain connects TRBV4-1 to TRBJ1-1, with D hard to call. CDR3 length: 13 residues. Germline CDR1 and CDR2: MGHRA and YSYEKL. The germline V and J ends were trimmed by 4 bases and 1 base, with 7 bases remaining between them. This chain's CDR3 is CASSPQWNTEAFF. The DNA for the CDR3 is TGCGCCAGCAGCCCCCAGTGGAACACTGAAGCTTTCTTT.

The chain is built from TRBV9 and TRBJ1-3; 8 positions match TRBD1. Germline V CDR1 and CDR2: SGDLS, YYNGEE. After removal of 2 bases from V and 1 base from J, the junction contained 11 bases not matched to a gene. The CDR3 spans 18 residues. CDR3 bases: TGTGCCAGCAGCGTTTGGACAGGGTTGCCTCTTTCTGGAAACACCATATATTTT. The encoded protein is CASSVWTGLPLSGNTIYF.

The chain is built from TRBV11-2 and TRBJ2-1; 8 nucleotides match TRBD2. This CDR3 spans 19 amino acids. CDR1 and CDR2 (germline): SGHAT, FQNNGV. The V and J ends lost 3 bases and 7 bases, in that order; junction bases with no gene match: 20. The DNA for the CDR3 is TGTGCCAGCAGCTTCGGTCCTCTTAGTACGGGAGGGCCTTGGAATGAGCAGTTCTTC. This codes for CASSFGPLSTGGPWNEQFF.

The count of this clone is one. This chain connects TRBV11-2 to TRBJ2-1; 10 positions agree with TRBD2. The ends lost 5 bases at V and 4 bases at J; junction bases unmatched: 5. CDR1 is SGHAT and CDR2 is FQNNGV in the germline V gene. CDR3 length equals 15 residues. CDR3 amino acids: CASSRGLAAYNEQFF. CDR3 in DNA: TGTGCCAGCAGCCGAGGACTAGCGGCTTACAATGAGCAGTTCTTC.

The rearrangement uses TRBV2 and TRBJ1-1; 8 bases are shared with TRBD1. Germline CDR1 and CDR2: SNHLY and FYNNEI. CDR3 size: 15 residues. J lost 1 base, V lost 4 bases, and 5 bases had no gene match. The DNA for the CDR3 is TGTGCCAGCAGTGTTCAGGGGGCTGGGAACACTGAAGCTTTCTTT. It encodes CASSVQGAGNTEAFF. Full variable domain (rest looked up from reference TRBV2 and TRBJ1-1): EPEVTQTPSHQVTQMGQEVILRCVPISNHLYFYWYRQILGQKVEFLVSFYNNEISEKSEIFDDQFSVERPDGSNFTLKIRSTKLEDSAMYFCASSVQGAGNTEAFFGQGTRLTVV.